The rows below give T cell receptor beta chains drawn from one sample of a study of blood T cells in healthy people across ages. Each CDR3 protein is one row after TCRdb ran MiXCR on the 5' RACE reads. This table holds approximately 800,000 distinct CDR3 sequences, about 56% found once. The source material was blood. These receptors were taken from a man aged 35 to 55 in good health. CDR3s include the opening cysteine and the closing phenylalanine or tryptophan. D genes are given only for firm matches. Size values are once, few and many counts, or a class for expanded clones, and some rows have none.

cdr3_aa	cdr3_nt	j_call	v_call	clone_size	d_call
CSVAGGSSYEQYF	TGCAGCGTTGCAGGGGGCAGCTCCTACGAGCAGTACTTC	TRBJ2-7	TRBV29-1	-	TRBD1
CSGTLAGGINIQYF	TGCAGCGGAACCCTAGCGGGAGGTATAAACATTCAGTACTTC	TRBJ2-4	TRBV29-1	-	TRBD2
CASSQDLTSGISSYEQYF	TGTGCCAGCAGCCAAGATCTAACTAGCGGTATAAGCTCCTACGAGCAGTACTTC	TRBJ2-7	TRBV4-2	-	TRBD2
CSVRGGLLEKLFF	TGCAGCGTTCGGGGGGGGCTTCTCGAAAAACTGTTTTTT	TRBJ1-4	TRBV29-1	-	-
CASSLLGPTGETQYF	TGTGCCAGCAGCCTCTTGGGACCCACCGGAGAGACCCAGTACTTC	TRBJ2-5	TRBV3-1	-	-
CASSLDGSGTNVLTF	TGCGCCAGCAGCTTGGACGGGTCTGGGACCAACGTCCTGACTTTC	TRBJ2-6	TRBV5-1	-	-
CASSSRAGGEVSDTQYF	TGTGCCAGCAGTTCCAGGGCGGGGGGGGAGGTATCAGATACGCAGTATTTT	TRBJ2-3	TRBV6-5	-	TRBD2
CASRPLQGVDTEAFF	TGTGCCAGCAGACCCCTCCAGGGGGTAGACACTGAAGCTTTCTTT	TRBJ1-1	TRBV27	-	TRBD1
CASSLSGFYEQYF	TGTGCCAGCAGTTTAAGTGGATTTTACGAGCAGTACTTC	TRBJ2-7	TRBV28	few	-
CASSWPDGVTGELFF	TGTGCCAGCAGCTGGCCCGACGGAGTCACCGGGGAGCTGTTTTTT	TRBJ2-2	TRBV5-6	-	-
CASSYGTGVEQYF	TGTGCCAGCAGTTACGGGACAGGGGTCGAGCAGTACTTC	TRBJ2-7	TRBV6-6	-	TRBD1